This T cell receptor beta chain appears in the sequencing data of a study of beta chain features in type 1 diabetes. Reverse transcribing all isolated RNA meant expressed TCRB transcripts were sequenced. Only in-frame clones appear in the TCRdb table, and some are missing; sequencing was by immunoSEQ multiplex PCR. The top ten hold approximately 0.05% of the sample, which has 250,000 or so clones, roughly 70% seen once. Trimming removed 4 bases from V and 4 bases from J; junction bases left unmatched: 6. This CDR3 has 15 residues. Germline V lookup: CDR1 SGHTA, CDR2 FQGNSA. The V call is TRBV7-2, the J call TRBJ2-5; 10 nucleotides line up with TRBD2. The TCR was taken from a man aged 25-45 years in good health. The sample consisted of naive CD4+ T cells from blood. The CDR3 coding sequence is TGTGCCAGCAGCTCTTCTAGCGGGGGTAGAGAGACCCAGTACTTC. As protein: CASSSSSGGRETQYF.